The sequence of this TCR beta chain was determined in a study of post-analysis software for immune sequencing data. Whole-study context: The disease courses covered relapsing-remitting, secondary progressive and progressive-relapsing multiple sclerosis.

Incorporated into the TCR beta cDNA libraries were unique molecular identifiers, which served to reduce PCR and sequencing biases. TCRdb ran MiXCR on the PCR reads and lists one entry per CDR3 protein. This table holds hundreds of thousands of distinct CDR3 sequences, approximately 30% found once. General study findings and limits: Controls significantly exceeded multiple sclerosis patients in normalized Chao1 diversity. Patients carried five TRBV segments more frequently than controls did, and TRBV5-6, TRBV5-1 and TRBV20-1 were among them. F-measure co-clustering was strong for batch-matched samples.

Comment on this clonotype: The target antigen is unknown.

V was pared by 4 bases and J by 6 bases, with 17 bases between. From germline, CDR1 is SNHLY and CDR2 FYNNEI. CDR3 length: 15 residues. The TCR comes from a girl aged 10-17 years with multiple sclerosis. The chain couples TRBV2 to TRBJ2-3; D may match TRBD1 or TRBD2 (6 bases each). Sequencing was done on a sample of blood. This chain's CDR3 is CASSGWGAGIDTQYF. The CDR3 DNA reads TGTGCCAGCAGTGGTTGGGGGGCGGGTATCGATACGCAGTATTTT. Drawing the rest from reference TRBV2 and TRBJ2-3, the complete variable domain is EPEVTQTPSHQVTQMGQEVILRCVPISNHLYFYWYRQILGQKVEFLVSFYNNEISEKSEIFDDQFSVERPDGSNFTLKIRSTKLEDSAMYFCASSGWGAGIDTQYFGPGTRLTVL.